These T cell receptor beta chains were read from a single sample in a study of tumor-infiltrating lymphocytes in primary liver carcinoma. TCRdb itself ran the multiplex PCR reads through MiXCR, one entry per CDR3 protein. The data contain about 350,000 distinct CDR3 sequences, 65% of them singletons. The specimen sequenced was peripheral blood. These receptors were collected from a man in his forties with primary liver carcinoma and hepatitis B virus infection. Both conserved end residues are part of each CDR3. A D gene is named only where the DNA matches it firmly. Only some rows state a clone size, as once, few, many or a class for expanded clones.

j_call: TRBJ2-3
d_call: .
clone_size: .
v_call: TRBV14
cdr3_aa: CASSQRDMGSRDTQYF
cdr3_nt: TGTGCCAGCAGCCAACGCGACATGGGTAGCCGAGATACGCAGTATTTT

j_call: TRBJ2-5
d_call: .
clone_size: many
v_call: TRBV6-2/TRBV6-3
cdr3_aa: CASSTGRAAPGTQYF
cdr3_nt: TGTGCCAGCAGCACTGGACGCGCGGCCCCAGGGACCCAGTACTTC

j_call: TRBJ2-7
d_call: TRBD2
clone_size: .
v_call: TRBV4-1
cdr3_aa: CASSHPGLAGIEQYF
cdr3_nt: TGCGCCAGCAGCCACCCGGGACTAGCGGGAATCGAGCAGTACTTC

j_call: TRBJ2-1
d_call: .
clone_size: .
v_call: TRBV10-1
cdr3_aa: CATSRDTSNNEQFF
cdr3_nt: TGCGCCACCTCCCGGGATACCTCCAACAATGAGCAGTTCTTC

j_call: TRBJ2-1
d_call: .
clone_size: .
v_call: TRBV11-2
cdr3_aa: CASSAGTCGNRDEQSF
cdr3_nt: TGTGCCAGCAGCGCCGGGACTTGCGGGAATAGGGATGAGCAGTCCTTC

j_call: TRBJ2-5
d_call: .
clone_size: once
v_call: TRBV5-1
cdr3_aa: CPSSTTEETQYF
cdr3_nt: TGCCCCAGCAGCACGACGGAAGAGACCCAGTACTTC

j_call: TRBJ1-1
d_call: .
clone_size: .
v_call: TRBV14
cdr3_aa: CVSSQVEVTEAFF
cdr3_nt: TGTGTCAGCAGCCAAGTGGAGGTCACTGAAGCTTTCTTT

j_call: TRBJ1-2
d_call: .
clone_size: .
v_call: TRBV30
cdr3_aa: CASTGVWGGYGYTF
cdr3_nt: TGTGCCTCAACTGGGGTCTGGGGGGGCTATGGCTACACCTTC

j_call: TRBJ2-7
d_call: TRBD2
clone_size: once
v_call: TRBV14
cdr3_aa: CTNSRTSGISYEHYF
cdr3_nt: TGTACCAACAGCCGGACTAGCGGGATCTCCTACGAGCATTACTTC

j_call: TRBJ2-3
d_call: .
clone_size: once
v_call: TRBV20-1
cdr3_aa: CSASLANTDTQYF
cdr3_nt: TGCAGTGCTAGTTTAGCTAACACAGATACGCAGTATTTT

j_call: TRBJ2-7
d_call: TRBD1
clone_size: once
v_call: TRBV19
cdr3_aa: CASSMGQKSYEQYF
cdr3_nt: TGTGCCAGTAGTATGGGACAGAAGTCCTACGAGCAGTACTTC

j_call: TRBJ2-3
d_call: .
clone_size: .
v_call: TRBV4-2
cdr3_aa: CASSQGPGTTQYF
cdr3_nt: TGTGCCAGCAGCCAAGGTCCGGGGACAACGCAGTATTTT

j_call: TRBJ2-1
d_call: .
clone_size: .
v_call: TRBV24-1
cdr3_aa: CATSDASVEYNEQFF
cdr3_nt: TGTGCCACCAGTGATGCATCAGTGGAGTACAATGAGCAGTTCTTC

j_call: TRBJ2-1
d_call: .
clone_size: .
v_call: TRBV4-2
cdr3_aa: CTSSQELETNEQFF
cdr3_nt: TGTACCAGCAGCCAAGAACTAGAAACGAATGAGCAGTTCTTC

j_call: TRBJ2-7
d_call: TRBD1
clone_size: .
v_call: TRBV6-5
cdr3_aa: CASSYRGLSYEQYF
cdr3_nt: TGTGCCAGCAGTTACAGGGGGCTCTCCTACGAGCAGTACTTC

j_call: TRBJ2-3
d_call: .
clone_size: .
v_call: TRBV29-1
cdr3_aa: CSAENSLWTTDTQYF
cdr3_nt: TGCAGCGCTGAGAACAGTCTGTGGACCACAGATACGCAGTATTTT

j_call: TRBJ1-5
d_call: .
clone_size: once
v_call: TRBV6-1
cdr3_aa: CASRTGGLVQHHHF
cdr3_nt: TGTGCCAGCAGGACGGGGGGCCTAGTTCAGCACCACCATTTT

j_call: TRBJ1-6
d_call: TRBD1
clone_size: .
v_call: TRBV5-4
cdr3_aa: CANRGTGDNLPLHF
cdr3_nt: TGTGCCAACAGAGGGACAGGGGATAATTTACCCCTCCACTTT

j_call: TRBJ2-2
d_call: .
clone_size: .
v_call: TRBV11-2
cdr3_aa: CASSFLERGTAELFF
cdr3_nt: TGTGCCAGCAGCTTCCTAGAGAGAGGCACCGCGGAGCTGTTTTTT

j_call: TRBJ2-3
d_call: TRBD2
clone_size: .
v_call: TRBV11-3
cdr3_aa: CASSSGSGGTDTQYF
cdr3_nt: TGTGCCAGCAGCTCCGGAAGCGGGGGGACCGATACGCAGTATTTT

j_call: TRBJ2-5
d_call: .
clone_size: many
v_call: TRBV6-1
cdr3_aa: CASSRTVQETQYF
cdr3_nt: TGTGCCAGCAGCCGGACAGTTCAAGAGACCCAGTACTTC

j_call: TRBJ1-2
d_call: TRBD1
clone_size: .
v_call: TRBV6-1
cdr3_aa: CASSSDRGVYGYTF
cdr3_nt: TGTGCCAGCAGCTCGGACAGGGGTGTGTATGGCTACACCTTC

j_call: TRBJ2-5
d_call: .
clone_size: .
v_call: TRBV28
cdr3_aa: CASSSGQEETQYF
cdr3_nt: TGTGCCAGCAGTTCCGGACAAGAAGAGACCCAGTACTTC

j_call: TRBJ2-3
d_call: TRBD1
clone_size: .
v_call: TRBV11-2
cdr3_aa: CASSPRTGGRVIDTQYF
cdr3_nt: TGTGCCAGCAGCCCCCGGACAGGGGGCCGTGTAATAGATACGCAGTATTTT

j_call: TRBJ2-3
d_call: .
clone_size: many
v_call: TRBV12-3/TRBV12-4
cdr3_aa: CASSLARQTDTQYF
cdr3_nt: TGTGCCAGCAGTTTAGCGCGACAGACAGATACGCAGTATTTT

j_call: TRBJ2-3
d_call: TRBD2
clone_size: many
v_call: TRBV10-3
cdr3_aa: CAISDDSGEGYTQYF
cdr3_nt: TGTGCCATCAGTGACGATAGCGGGGAGGGGTATACGCAGTATTTT

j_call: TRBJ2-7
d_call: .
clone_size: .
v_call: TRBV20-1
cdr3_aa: CSANRDGARSYEQYF
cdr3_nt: TGCAGTGCTAATAGGGACGGGGCGAGGTCCTACGAGCAGTACTTC